These T cell receptor beta chains were read from a single sample in a study of OX40 agonist ivuxolimab in advanced cancers. Sequencing used immunoSEQ multiplex PCR; TCRdb keeps in-frame clones, though not all of them. The sample lists 20,000 to 30,000 clones; under 90% were seen once. The material was CD4+ or CD8+ T cells sorted from blood, obtained in a trial of the OX40 agonist ivuxolimab. These receptors all stem from an adult with an advanced solid tumor such as melanoma, head and neck, liver or kidney cancer. Each CDR3 is given with its conserved first and last residue. D genes are given only for firm matches. Clone size is stated in some rows and not others, as once, few, many or a class when expanded.

j_gene,d_gene,v_gene,abundance,CDR3aa,CDR3nt
TRBJ2-1,TRBD2,TRBV19,-,CASSFLAGGPVYEQFF,TGTGCCAGTAGTTTCTTAGCGGGGGGGCCGGTCTATGAGCAGTTCTTC
TRBJ2-3,-,TRBV5-1,-,CASSLPPTDTQYF,TGCGCCAGCAGCTTGCCCCCCACAGATACGCAGTATTTT
TRBJ1-1,-,TRBV27,few,CASSLAGVDTEAFF,TGTGCCAGCAGCCTGGCGGGGGTGGACACTGAAGCTTTCTTT
TRBJ1-4,-,TRBV4-1,-,CASSQDPLFGRPGEKLFF,TGCGCCAGCAGCCAAGATCCTTTATTCGGGAGGCCCGGGGAAAAACTGTTTTTT
TRBJ1-1,-,TRBV19,-,CASSMVARGGTEAFF,TGTGCCAGTAGTATGGTCGCCAGGGGTGGGACTGAAGCTTTCTTT
TRBJ2-7,-,TRBV9,-,CASSVGASSYEQYF,TGTGCCAGCAGCGTCGGGGCTAGCTCCTACGAGCAGTACTTC
TRBJ2-2,-,TRBV7-9,-,CASSLDPTGELFF,TGTGCCAGCAGCTTAGACCCCACCGGGGAGCTGTTTTTT
TRBJ1-1,TRBD1,TRBV6-1,-,CASSRTGGGEAFF,TGTGCCAGCAGTCGGACAGGGGGCGGTGAAGCTTTCTTT
TRBJ2-1,TRBD1,TRBV29-1,-,CSVEGDRGHEQFF,TGCAGCGTTGAAGGGGACAGGGGGCATGAGCAGTTCTTC
TRBJ1-5,TRBD1,TRBV10-3,-,CAIATGDGPHQPQHF,TGTGCCATCGCAACAGGGGATGGACCTCATCAGCCCCAGCATTTT
TRBJ2-1,-,TRBV7-9,-,CASSLGRNEQFF,TGTGCCAGCAGCTTAGGACGCAATGAGCAGTTCTTC
TRBJ2-7,TRBD2,TRBV25-1,-,CASSASGSSYEQYF,TGTGCCAGCAGCGCAAGCGGGAGCTCCTACGAGCAGTACTTC
TRBJ1-1,-,TRBV27,few,CASSLVGDTEAFF,TGTGCCAGCAGTCTCGTGGGGGACACTGAAGCTTTCTTT
TRBJ2-6,-,TRBV27,-,CASSPWGSGANVLTF,TGTGCCAGCAGCCCGTGGGGGAGTGGGGCCAACGTCCTGACTTTC
TRBJ2-7,TRBD1,TRBV7-3,-,CASSFDRGPYEQYF,TGTGCCAGCAGCTTTGACAGGGGACCCTACGAGCAGTACTTC
TRBJ2-7,TRBD1,TRBV11-1,-,CASSHRGNSGEQYF,TGTGCCAGCAGTCACAGGGGAAATTCGGGCGAGCAGTACTTC
TRBJ2-5,TRBD2,TRBV6-1,-,CASSEEPSGVFSQETQYF,TGTGCCAGCAGTGAAGAGCCTAGCGGGGTGTTCTCCCAAGAGACCCAGTACTTC
TRBJ1-1,-,TRBV7-9,-,CASSPQVNTEAFF,TGTGCCAGCAGCCCACAGGTGAACACTGAAGCTTTCTTT
TRBJ1-1,-,TRBV5-6,-,CASSPTGNTEAFF,TGTGCCAGCAGCCCGACAGGGAACACTGAAGCTTTCTTT
TRBJ2-5,TRBD1,TRBV6-1,-,CASRPDRGRTETQYF,TGTGCCAGCAGACCAGACAGGGGGCGAACAGAGACCCAGTACTTC
TRBJ1-1,-,TRBV7-9,-,CASSSAGNTEAFF,TGTGCCAGCAGCTCCGCGGGGAACACTGAAGCTTTCTTT
TRBJ2-1,TRBD1,TRBV5-7,-,CASSSPLLGQGRQGEQFF,TGTGCCAGCAGCTCCCCCCTTTTGGGACAGGGGAGGCAGGGTGAGCAGTTCTTC
TRBJ2-7,TRBD1,TRBV2,-,CASSEGQELVYEQYF,TGTGCCAGCAGTGAGGGACAGGAGTTGGTCTACGAGCAGTACTTC
TRBJ1-1,TRBD1,TRBV6-5,-,CASSYGTGGGNTEAFF,TGTGCCAGCAGTTACGGGACAGGGGGCGGGAACACTGAAGCTTTCTTT
TRBJ1-1,-,TRBV13,-,CASSFGGRAEAFF,TGTGCCAGCAGCTTTGGGGGGCGAGCTGAAGCTTTCTTT
TRBJ1-1,-,TRBV2,-,CASSVMDPNTEAFF,TGTGCCAGCAGTGTAATGGACCCGAACACTGAAGCTTTCTTT
TRBJ2-7,-,TRBV19,-,CASSPRQGGLYEQYF,TGTGCCAGTAGTCCCCGGCAGGGAGGACTCTACGAGCAGTACTTC
TRBJ1-6,-,TRBV6-6,few,CASSSGRDTSPLHF,TGTGCCAGCAGTTCGGGACGGGACACTTCACCCCTCCACTTT
TRBJ2-4,-,TRBV14,-,CASSLTGFRDIQYF,TGTGCCAGCAGCCTTACAGGGTTTCGGGACATTCAGTACTTC
TRBJ2-2,-,TRBV4-1,-,CASSQSGTVNTGELFF,TGCGCCAGCAGCCAATCCGGGACGGTGAACACCGGGGAGCTGTTTTTT
TRBJ2-1,TRBD1,TRBV7-2,once,CASSLETGAYNEQFF,TGTGCCAGCAGCTTGGAGACAGGGGCCTACAATGAGCAGTTCTTC
TRBJ2-3,-,TRBV7-2,-,CASRFRGTDTQYF,TGTGCCAGCAGGTTCAGGGGCACAGATACGCAGTATTTT
TRBJ1-5,-,TRBV27,-,CASSPGTPLTTQPQHF,TGTGCCAGCAGTCCAGGGACTCCCCTCACCACTCAGCCCCAGCATTTT
TRBJ2-7,-,TRBV21-1,-,CASSHRDRVYEQYF,TGTGCCAGCAGCCACCGGGACAGAGTCTACGAGCAGTACTTC
TRBJ2-7,-,TRBV29-1,-,CSVTDGNSYEQYF,TGCAGCGTTACAGACGGGAACTCCTACGAGCAGTACTTC
TRBJ2-1,TRBD2,TRBV27,-,CASSPSGRIDEQFF,TGTGCCAGCAGCCCCAGCGGGAGGATCGATGAGCAGTTCTTC
TRBJ2-7,TRBD1,TRBV14,once,CASSPTGYEQYF,TGTGCCAGCAGCCCGACAGGGTACGAGCAGTACTTC
TRBJ1-6,-,TRBV7-9,few,CASSPVSGEGSPLHF,TGTGCCAGCAGTCCAGTGTCGGGGGAGGGTTCACCCCTCCACTTT
TRBJ2-7,-,TRBV5-6,once,CASSLDVYEQYF,TGTGCCAGCAGCTTGGACGTCTACGAGCAGTACTTC
TRBJ2-7,-,TRBV11-2,-,CASSSTGGHEQYF,TGTGCCAGCAGCTCGACAGGAGGGCACGAGCAGTACTTC
TRBJ2-2,-,TRBV6-1,-,CASSDHDTPRNTGELFF,TGTGCCAGCAGTGACCACGACACCCCCAGGAACACCGGGGAGCTGTTTTTT
TRBJ2-7,-,TRBV19,few,CASSPRDGSYEQYF,TGTGCCAGTAGTCCCCGGGACGGGTCCTACGAGCAGTACTTC